These 30 T cell receptor beta chains originate from one sample sequenced in a study of radiation and T cells in renal cell carcinoma. Time point given: blood 4 weeks post-SBRT, at nephrectomy. Documented treatment: 15 Gy SBRT to primary tumor, nephrectomy 4 weeks later. Data came from immunoSEQ multiplex PCR; TCRdb stores just in-frame clones and leaves some out. In the table there are some 150,000 clones, roughly 90% of which are singletons. This specimen consisted of blood, obtained from a patient whose treatment included radiotherapy and nephrectomy. These receptors originate from a woman aged 50 to 60 with renal cell carcinoma.

This chain joins TRBV7-2 and TRBJ2-7; TRBD2 is a possible D gene (6 bases). Germline lookup yields CDR1 SGHTA and CDR2 FQGNSA. Trimming took 5 bases from V and 3 from J, leaving 17 bases between them. CDR3 length equals 15 residues. This chain's CDR3 is CASSPGTSGVYEQYF. CDR3 DNA sequence: TGTGCCAGCAGCCCGGGGACGTCGGGGGTCTACGAGCAGTACTTC. Supplemented by reference TRBV7-2 and TRBJ2-7, the full variable domain reads GAGVSQSPSNKVTEKGKDVELRCDPISGHTALYWYRQSLGQGLEFLIYFQGNSAPDKSGLPSDRFSAERTGGSVSTLTIQRTQQEDSAVYLCASSPGTSGVYEQYFGPGTRLTVT.

The V gene is TRBV5-6, the J gene TRBJ1-2; 8 positions match TRBD1. The germline V gene encodes CDR1 SGHDT and CDR2 YYEEEE. The CDR3 consists of 15 residues. V was pared by 4 bases and J by 4 bases, with 9 bases of the junction left unmatched. CDR3 in amino acids: CASSRFGQGGYGYTF. The CDR3 bases are TGTGCCAGCAGCCGATTTGGACAGGGAGGCTATGGCTACACCTTC.

CDR3 loop: CASSEWDHPQYF. The CDR3 region has the DNA TGTGCCAGCAGTGAATGGGATCATCCGCAGTATTTT. J is TRBJ2-3 and V is TRBV6-1; no clear D gene. The CDR3 loop spans 12 amino acids. Germline V gene data show CDR1 as MNHNS and CDR2 as SASEGT. V was clipped by 2 bases and J by 10 bases, with 10 bases between them.

The V call is TRBV9, the J call TRBJ2-3; D is undetermined. With 4 bases removed from V and 0 bases from J, the gap between germline ends came to 6 bases. The V gene's germline CDR1 is SGDLS and CDR2 YYNGEE. The CDR3 is 13 residues long. CDR3 loop: CASSLGSTDTQYF. The CDR3 nucleotides are TGTGCCAGCAGCCTTGGGAGCACAGATACGCAGTATTTT.

The genes are TRBV7-9 and TRBJ2-5; TRBD2 matches at 12 bases. The J call may be wrong; the DNA end is better matched by TRBJ2-7. Germline V gene lookup returns CDR1 SEHNR and CDR2 FQNEAQ (reference sequence). The CDR3 is 15 amino acids. This CDR3 reads CASSSGLAGNYEQYF. In DNA, the CDR3 is TGTGCCAGCAGCTCCGGACTAGCGGGGAACTACGAGCAGTACTTC.

The chain carries TRBV4-1 and TRBJ1-2; D is ambiguous. Trimming stripped 1 base from V and 5 bases from J, with 17 bases between. The CDR3 extends over 16 amino acids. Germline loops: CDR1 MGHRA, CDR2 YSYEKL. The CDR3 region is CASSQGPAAAGYGYTF. For the CDR3, the DNA is TGCGCCAGCAGCCAAGGCCCGGCGGCGGCCGGGTATGGCTACACCTTC.

This clone was recorded only once. This chain joins TRBV7-8 and TRBJ2-5; the match to TRBD2 covers 14 bases. Germline-derived CDR1 and CDR2 are SGHVS and FQNEAQ. This CDR3 spans 16 amino acids. The junction had 6 bases not matched to a gene; V was cut back by 4 bases and J by 5 bases. The CDR3 region is CASSSMTSGGAETQYF. CDR3 in DNA: TGTGCCAGCAGCTCGATGACTAGCGGGGGGGCGGAGACCCAGTACTTC.

Only one count was recorded for this clone. The chain couples TRBV6-1 to TRBJ1-5; TRBD1 might be the D (6 bases). There are 13 residues in the CDR3. CDR1 and CDR2 (germline): MNHNS, SASEGT. The V and J ends lost 4 bases and 6 bases respectively, with 10 bases between them. The CDR3 DNA sequence: TGTGCCAGCAGTGGACACAGGGTTCAGCCCCAGCATTTT. Amino acid sequence: CASSGHRVQPQHF.

The chain links TRBV27 to TRBJ2-2; D may be TRBD2 (7 bases). Germline V gene data show CDR1 as MNHEY and CDR2 as SMNVEV (reference sequence). With 0 bases removed from V and 5 bases from J, the gap between germline ends came to 10 bases. This CDR3 contains 15 residues. The CDR3 bases are TGTGCCAGCAGTTTATCACAGGGAGGGACCGGGGAGCTGTTTTTT. Its translation is CASSLSQGGTGELFF.

The chain recombines TRBV29-1 with TRBJ1-1, with D possibly matching TRBD1 (6 bases). The germline V gene encodes CDR1 SQVTM and CDR2 ANQGSEA. The CDR3 runs to 15 residues. Trimming removed 5 bases at V and 4 bases at J, with 20 bases between. The CDR3 region is CSVNPPGGAGTEAFF. DNA of the CDR3: TGCAGCGTTAACCCACCCGGGGGCGCTGGCACTGAAGCTTTCTTT.

This clone appeared a single time. The J gene is TRBJ2-1, the V gene TRBV27; 12 bases agree with TRBD2. Germline lookup yields CDR1 MNHEY and CDR2 SMNVEV (reference sequence). The V and J ends lost 6 bases and 4 bases, in that order; junction bases with no gene match: 4. CDR3 length: 15 amino acids. Written as DNA, the CDR3 is TGTGCCAGCAGCCCAGGGACTAGCGGGTACAATGAGCAGTTCTTC. The encoded protein is CASSPGTSGYNEQFF.

J is TRBJ2-1 and V is TRBV7-9, with D uncertain. The CDR3 covers 14 residues. V gave up 5 bases and J gave up 2 bases, with 10 bases separating them. Germline V gene sequence: CDR1 SEHNR, CDR2 FQNEAQ (reference sequence). For the CDR3, the DNA is TGTGCCAGCAGCCCTGAGCCCACCTACAATGAGCAGTTCTTC. Its protein product is CASSPEPTYNEQFF.

The chain uses TRBV19 and TRBJ1-5, with 9 bases matching TRBD1. CDR1 LNHDA and CDR2 SQIVND come from the germline V gene (reference sequence). Germline trimming cut 4 bases from V and 6 bases from J; bases unmatched to any gene: 7. This CDR3 is 15 amino acids long. CDR3 sequence (DNA): TGTGCCAGTAGTACTAGGACAGGGGAGGGTCAGCCCCAGCATTTT. Protein sequence: CASSTRTGEGQPQHF.

The chain links TRBV7-2 to TRBJ1-1; D call uncertain. This CDR3 is 13 amino acids long. Trimming left V 3 bases short and J 5 bases short, with 10 bases between. CDR1 is SGHTA and CDR2 is FQGNSA in the germline V gene. The CDR3 loop is CASSFPESTEAFF. CDR3 sequence (DNA): TGTGCCAGCAGCTTCCCAGAGTCTACTGAAGCTTTCTTT.

V and J are TRBV7-2 and TRBJ2-1; TRBD1 aligns across 9 bases. CDR3 length: 15 residues. The germline V gene encodes CDR1 SGHTA and CDR2 FQGNSA. After removal of 5 bases from V and 7 bases from J, the junction contained 9 bases not matched to a gene. In DNA form, the CDR3 reads TGTGCCAGCAGCCTGGGACAGGGTAGGAGTAATGAGCAGTTCTTC. Its protein is CASSLGQGRSNEQFF.

In this sample, this clone turned up once. V gene TRBV6-5 combines with J gene TRBJ1-1; 9 nucleotides line up with TRBD1. The CDR3 is 15 amino acids. The ends lost 3 bases at V and 5 bases at J; junction bases unmatched: 7. In germline, CDR1 is MNHEY, CDR2 SVGAGI. CDR3 coding DNA: TGTGCCAGCAGTTATCCCGGACAGGGGCGGACTGAAGCTTTCTTT. It codes for CASSYPGQGRTEAFF.

The DNA for the CDR3 is TGTGCCACCCAACAGGAAGTCCGGAGCACCTACGAGCAGTACTTC. Translated, it gives CATQQEVRSTYEQYF. The chain combines TRBV15 with TRBJ2-7; tentative D call: TRBD1 (5 bases). CDR1 is LNHNV, CDR2 YYDKDF, per germline (reference sequence). Trimming took 8 bases from V and 2 from J, leaving 19 bases between them. This CDR3 comprises 15 residues.

The gene calls are TRBV6-6 and TRBJ2-7; tentatively, D is TRBD2 (6 bases). Trimming left V 2 bases short and J 5 bases short, with 16 bases between. Germline CDR1 is MNHNY and CDR2 is SVGAGI (reference sequence). The CDR3 consists of 15 residues. Written as DNA, the CDR3 is TGTGCCAGCAGTTACACGCTGCAGGGACTGGACGAGCAGTACTTC. Translated: CASSYTLQGLDEQYF.

This chain links TRBV7-9 with TRBJ2-7; either TRBD1 or TRBD2 may supply D (6 bases each). The V gene lost 2 bases and the J gene lost 4 bases, with 15 bases spanning the gap. This CDR3 spans 15 amino acids. CDR1 SEHNR and CDR2 FQNEAQ come from the germline V gene (reference sequence). CDR3 in DNA: TGTGCCAGCAGCTTACTCTCGGGGGCTGGGTACGAGCAGTACTTC. Encoded protein: CASSLLSGAGYEQYF.

The rearrangement uses TRBV25-1 and TRBJ2-3; D remains ambiguous. Per germline, CDR1 MGHDK and CDR2 SYGVNS. The germline V and J ends were trimmed by 3 bases and 6 bases, with 13 bases remaining between them. The CDR3 is 14 residues long. As DNA, the CDR3 is TGTGCCAGCAGTGATTGGGCGCGGCAGGATACGCAGTATTTT. Its protein product is CASSDWARQDTQYF. Complete variable domain (other parts from reference TRBV25-1 and TRBJ2-3): EADIYQTPRYLVIGTGKKITLECSQTMGHDKMYWYQQDPGMELHLIHYSYGVNSTEKGDLSSESTVSRIRTEHFPLTLESARPSHTSQYLCASSDWARQDTQYFGPGTRLTVL.

This chain links TRBV28 with TRBJ1-4; D is uncertain. The CDR3 is 15 amino acids. V was shortened by 7 bases and J by 6 bases, with 18 bases between the two germline ends. Germline assignment: CDR1 MDHEN and CDR2 SYDVKM. CDR3 residues: CASTNMKGGHEKLFF. CDR3 DNA: TGTGCCAGCACCAACATGAAGGGAGGCCATGAAAAACTGTTTTTT.

This chain connects TRBV7-2 to TRBJ1-5; D possibly corresponds to TRBD1 (6 bases). The CDR3 length is 13 residues. Looked up from germline, CDR1 is SGHTA and CDR2 is FQGNSA. Trimming pared 4 bases from V and 6 bases from J, leaving 10 bases between. The CDR3 coding sequence is TGTGCCAGCAGCTCGAACAGGGCTCAGCCCCAGCATTTT. It translates to CASSSNRAQPQHF.

J is TRBJ1-4 and V is TRBV10-1, with D hard to call. Between the trimmed V and J ends, which lost 4 bases and 7 bases, there was a span of 10 bases. The CDR3 has 13 amino acids. Germline V gene data show CDR1 as WNHNN and CDR2 as SYGVQD (reference sequence). The CDR3 protein is CASSALQGEKLFF. DNA of the CDR3: TGCGCCAGCAGTGCCCTCCAAGGTGAAAAACTGTTTTTT.

This chain uses TRBV10-3 with TRBJ2-7, with 9 bases fitting TRBD2. The CDR3 sequence is 16 residues long. The V and J ends lost 0 bases and 6 bases, in that order; junction bases with no gene match: 9. Germline V CDR1 and CDR2: ENHRY, SYGVKD. CDR3 amino acids: CAISESPVAGVLEQYF. In DNA form, the CDR3 reads TGTGCCATCAGTGAGTCTCCAGTAGCGGGAGTGCTCGAGCAGTACTTC.

The V gene is TRBV6-6, the J gene TRBJ2-1; 14 bases are shared with TRBD2. Germline CDR1 MNHNY, CDR2 SVGAGI (reference sequence). The CDR3 runs to 15 residues. With V trimmed by 6 bases and J by 8 bases, 6 bases remained unmatched. The CDR3: CASSHGTSGSYEQFF. The CDR3 coding sequence is TGTGCCAGCAGCCATGGGACTAGCGGGAGCTATGAGCAGTTCTTC.

This clone appeared a single time. The chain combines TRBV6-5 with TRBJ1-2; 8 bases map to TRBD1. V lost 6 bases, J lost 8 bases, and 8 bases stayed unmatched. This CDR3 has 13 residues. Germline V CDR1 and CDR2: MNHEY, SVGAGI. This chain's CDR3 is CASRTGQGGGYTF. The DNA of the CDR3 is TGTGCCAGCAGGACCGGACAGGGTGGAGGCTACACCTTC.

The CDR3 reads CASTSQGVSTDTQYF. The CDR3 DNA reads TGTGCCAGCACCAGCCAAGGGGTGAGCACAGATACGCAGTATTTT. The V and J genes are TRBV7-2 and TRBJ2-3, with a possible D match to TRBD1 (5 bases). V was clipped by 7 bases and J by 0 bases, with 14 bases between them. Germline V gene data show CDR1 as SGHTA and CDR2 as FQGNSA. The CDR3 extends over 15 amino acids.

CDR3 DNA sequence: TGCGCCAGCAGCCTCGACCCCGGGGTCTCAACAGATACGCAGTATTTT. Residues: CASSLDPGVSTDTQYF. The chain carries TRBV5-1 and TRBJ2-3, with a weak D call TRBD2 (5 bases). The V end was cut by 4 bases, the J end by 3 bases, with 18 bases between. Germline CDR1 is SGHRS and CDR2 is YFSETQ. CDR3 size: 16 residues.

The rearrangement uses TRBV4-3 and TRBJ1-5, with D maybe TRBD1 (5 bases). The length of the CDR3 is 13 residues. Between the trimmed V and J ends, which lost 2 bases and 5 bases, there was a span of 7 bases. Germline CDR1 reads LGHNA; CDR2 reads YSLEER. DNA for the CDR3: TGCGCCAGCAGCCAACCCAGGGATCAGCCCCAGCATTTT. Translation: CASSQPRDQPQHF.

V usage is TRBV18 and J usage is TRBJ1-1, with a tentative D call TRBD1 (5 bases). From germline, CDR1 is KGHSH and CDR2 LQKENI. The CDR3 contains 16 residues. Trimming shortened V by 5 bases and J by 5 bases, and 21 bases separated the two germline ends. As DNA, the CDR3 is TGTGCCAGCTCAACGACGCCGGGAGCGGAGGGGACTGAAGCTTTCTTT. Its protein is CASSTTPGAEGTEAFF.